The rows below give T cell receptor beta chains drawn from one sample of a study of regulatory T cells in long-lasting Graves disease. TCRdb fed the multiplex PCR reads into MiXCR, producing one record per CDR3 protein. The sample records 350,000 to 450,000 distinct CDR3 sequences, roughly 25% being singletons. The starting material was peripheral blood mononuclear cells (PBMCs), obtained when the disease was refractory, from a patient treated with antithyroid drugs. All receptors derive from a woman in her 40s with Graves disease. CDR3s include the opening cysteine and the closing phenylalanine or tryptophan. Fields, in order: D gene, J gene, clone size, CDR3 length, V gene, CDR3 protein, CDR3 DNA. D genes are given only for firm matches. Rows may omit the clone size; those that give it use once, few, many or a size class.

>TRBD2|TRBJ2-1|-|18|TRBV10-3
CAISESAPGLAQNNEQFF
TGTGCCATCAGTGAGTCGGCCCCGGGACTAGCGCAAAACAATGAGCAGTTCTTC
>TRBD1|TRBJ1-5|many|15|TRBV28
CASSSGQHSNQPQHF
TGTGCCAGCAGCTCGGGACAGCATAGCAATCAGCCCCAGCATTTT
>TRBD1|TRBJ2-5|few|13|TRBV2
CASSTDRGETQYF
TGTGCCAGCAGTACAGACAGGGGCGAGACCCAGTACTTC
>TRBD1|TRBJ1-2|many|13|TRBV10-3
CATLKRTGEGYTF
TGTGCCACCCTGAAACGGACAGGGGAAGGCTACACCTTC
>TRBD1|TRBJ2-5|-|16|TRBV19
CASSIRTGGVMETQYF
TGTGCCAGTAGTATTCGGACAGGGGGCGTGATGGAGACCCAGTACTTC
>-|TRBJ2-2|many|15|TRBV7-8
CASSLVPTGGGELFF
TGTGCCAGCAGCTTGGTTCCGACGGGCGGTGGGGAGCTGTTTTTT
>-|TRBJ2-7|many|16|TRBV6-2/TRBV6-3
CASSYSDPSHAYEQYF
TGTGCCAGCAGTTACTCGGACCCTAGCCATGCGTACGAGCAGTACTTC
>-|TRBJ1-5|-|12|TRBV19
CASSIGDQPQHF
TGTGCCAGTAGTATCGGAGATCAGCCCCAGCATTTT
>-|TRBJ1-5|-|14|TRBV6-1
CASREQGGNQPQHF
TGTGCCAGCAGGGAACAGGGAGGCAATCAGCCCCAGCATTTT
>TRBD2|TRBJ2-1|-|17|TRBV28
CASSLSSGLAGGNEQFF
TGTGCCAGCAGTTTATCCTCGGGACTAGCGGGAGGGAATGAGCAGTTCTTC
>TRBD2|TRBJ2-7|few|16|TRBV20-1
CSARPKGWEGPYEQYF
TGCAGTGCTAGACCTAAGGGGTGGGAGGGACCCTACGAGCAGTACTTC
>TRBD2|TRBJ2-1|many|17|TRBV6-5
CASSFSGPVLLYNEQFF
TGTGCCAGCAGTTTTAGCGGGCCCGTCCTCCTTTACAATGAGCAGTTCTTC
>TRBD1|TRBJ2-5|few|12|TRBV20-1
CSAPGQQETQYF
TGCAGTGCCCCGGGACAGCAAGAGACCCAGTACTTC